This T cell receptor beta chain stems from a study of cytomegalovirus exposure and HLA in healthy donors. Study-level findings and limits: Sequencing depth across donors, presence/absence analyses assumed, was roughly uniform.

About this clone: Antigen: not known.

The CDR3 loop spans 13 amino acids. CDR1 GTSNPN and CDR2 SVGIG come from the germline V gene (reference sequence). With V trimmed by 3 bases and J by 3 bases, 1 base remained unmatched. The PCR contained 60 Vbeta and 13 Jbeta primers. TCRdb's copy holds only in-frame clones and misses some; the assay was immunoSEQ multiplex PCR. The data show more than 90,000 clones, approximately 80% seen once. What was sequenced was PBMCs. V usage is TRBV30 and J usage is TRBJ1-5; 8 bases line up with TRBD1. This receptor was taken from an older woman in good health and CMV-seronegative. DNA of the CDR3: TGTGCCTGGAGGACAGGGGCCAATCAGCCCCAGCATTTT. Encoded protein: CAWRTGANQPQHF.